This T cell receptor beta chain was retrieved from a study of cytomegalovirus exposure and HLA in healthy donors. With 2 bases clipped from V and 7 bases from J, the junction kept 6 bases outside the gene matches. The CDR3 contains 15 residues. Germline CDR1 and CDR2: MNHNY and SVGAGI (reference sequence). 13 Jbeta primers and 60 Vbeta primers were used for the PCR. Sequencing was performed with immunoSEQ multiplex PCR; in TCRdb, only in-frame clones are kept and a portion is missing. This table holds some 150,000 clones, approximately 65% found once. The sample consisted of PBMCs. The source is a middle-aged man in good health and CMV-seronegative. V is TRBV6-6 and J is TRBJ1-2; TRBD1 matches 11 bases. In DNA form, the CDR3 reads TGTGCCAGCAGTTACGAGGGACAGGGGGTCTCTGGCTACACCTTC. Translating it yields CASSYEGQGVSGYTF.